One and the same sample provided the 29 T cell receptor beta chains below, sequenced in a study of T cells after yellow fever vaccination. MiXCR, run by TCRdb on the 5' RACE reads, gives a single entry per CDR3 protein. The data hold about 550,000 distinct CDR3 sequences, with 15% to 20% observed a single time. Sample: PBMCs, taken 15 days after the yellow fever booster vaccination. These receptors all come from a man aged 25-45 years who received the YFV17D yellow fever vaccine.

The table lists this clonotype with a few counts. The CDR3 nucleotides read TGTGCCAGCAGCCAGGGGGAGCGTTACCCGACAGATACGCAGTATTTT. Protein sequence: CASSQGERYPTDTQYF. The chain couples TRBV7-9 to TRBJ2-3; 7 nucleotides agree with TRBD1. CDR3 length: 16 residues. V dropped 5 bases and J dropped 3; count of bases not matched to a gene: 11. Germline CDR1 reads SEHNR; CDR2 reads FQNEAQ (reference sequence).

The chain combines TRBV5-1 with TRBJ2-1; D gene uncertain. The CDR3 runs 15 residues. Per germline, CDR1 SGHRS and CDR2 YFSETQ. V lost 0 bases, J lost 8 bases, and 15 bases lay in between. The CDR3 is CASSLAPIERDEQFF. The CDR3 DNA follows: TGCGCCAGCAGCTTGGCCCCGATCGAGCGCGATGAGCAGTTCTTC.

Many counts were recorded for this clonotype. In nucleotides, the CDR3 is TGTGCCAGTAGAGGACAACCGAACACTGAAGCTTTCTTT. The encoded protein is CASRGQPNTEAFF. V gene TRBV19 combines with J gene TRBJ1-1; a possible D gene is TRBD1 (5 bases). With 6 bases removed from V and 1 base from J, the gap between germline ends came to 9 bases. This CDR3 has 13 residues. In germline, CDR1 is LNHDA, CDR2 SQIVND (reference sequence).

The chain combines TRBV4-2 with TRBJ2-7; possibly TRBD1 for D (5 bases). The CDR3 is 17 residues long. The ends were cut back, 0 bases at V and 2 bases at J, with 17 bases in the middle. Germline CDR1 is LGHNA and CDR2 is YNFKEQ. The CDR3 protein is CASSQDGQGIRAYEQYF. The CDR3 region has the DNA TGTGCCAGCAGCCAAGACGGGCAGGGAATTAGGGCCTACGAGCAGTACTTC.

The J gene is TRBJ1-1, the V gene TRBV5-1; no clear D. V was trimmed by 2 bases and J by 0 bases, leaving 8 bases between them. Germline V gene data show CDR1 as SGHRS and CDR2 as YFSETQ. The CDR3 loop spans 14 amino acids. DNA of the CDR3: TGCGCCAGCAGCTTTGAGGCCCTGAACACTGAAGCTTTCTTT. Translated, it gives CASSFEALNTEAFF.

In this sample, this clonotype turned up a few times. The V call is TRBV9, the J call TRBJ2-3; 7 nucleotides line up with TRBD2. The CDR3 covers 17 residues. Unmatched junction bases numbered 10, after V lost 0 bases and J lost 3 bases. CDR1 and CDR2 from the germline V gene are SGDLS and YYNGEE. For the CDR3, the DNA is TGTGCCAGCAGCGTAGCGGTGGGCGGGAGTCAGACAGATACGCAGTATTTT. This gives the protein CASSVAVGGSQTDTQYF.

The chain uses TRBV29-1 and TRBJ2-7; D unclear. The CDR3 totals 13 residues. The ends were cut back, 2 bases at V and 2 bases at J, with 10 bases in the middle. Germline loops: CDR1 SQVTM, CDR2 ANQGSEA. CDR3: CSVEIDPTYEQYF. DNA of the CDR3: TGCAGCGTTGAAATCGACCCTACCTACGAGCAGTACTTC.

V usage is TRBV7-6 and J usage is TRBJ1-1, with D uncertain. Germline lookup yields CDR1 SGHVS and CDR2 FNYEAQ. The CDR3 is made up of 12 amino acids. With 6 bases removed from V and 11 bases from J, the gap between germline ends came to 16 bases. The CDR3 spells CASRSNGGWAFF. In nucleotides, the CDR3 is TGTGCCAGCAGGTCAAACGGAGGTTGGGCTTTCTTT.

This chain joins TRBV7-9 and TRBJ2-2; the D gene is possibly TRBD2 (5 bases). The germline gives CDR1 SEHNR, CDR2 FQNEAQ (reference sequence). V lost 5 bases, J lost 3 bases, and 10 bases lay in between. The CDR3 spans 14 residues. Written as DNA, the CDR3 is TGTGCCAGCAGCAGAGAGGAGGACACCGGGGAGCTGTTTTTT. It is translated as CASSREEDTGELFF.

This clonotype was observed a handful of times. The chain couples TRBV7-9 to TRBJ1-2; D uncertain. Trimming cost V 0 bases and J 8 bases, with 22 bases left between them. CDR3 length: 17 residues. In germline, CDR1 is SEHNR, CDR2 FQNEAQ (reference sequence). The CDR3 nucleotides are TGTGCCAGCAGCTTAGCGACCCGGGAGGCTCGGCTGCGGGGCTACACCTTC. Encoded protein: CASSLATREARLRGYTF.

This clonotype was detected only a few times. This rearrangement joins TRBV20-1 to TRBJ1-5; D not resolved. This CDR3 is 10 amino acids long. Per germline, CDR1 DFQATT and CDR2 SNEGSKA (reference sequence). The CDR3 is CRIARQPQHF. CDR3 bases: TGCAGGATTGCGCGGCAGCCCCAGCATTTT.

This clonotype was seen a handful of times. The genes are TRBV7-9 and TRBJ2-3; weak D call: TRBD2 (7 bases). Germline V gives CDR1 SEHNR, CDR2 FQNEAQ (reference sequence). This CDR3 spans 16 amino acids. Trimming shortened V by 6 bases and J by 4 bases, and 20 bases separated the two germline ends. CDR3 sequence (DNA): TGTGCCAGCAGATCCGGGTGGGGGGGGCCCGCAGATACGCAGTATTTT. Amino acid sequence: CASRSGWGGPADTQYF.

The chain carries TRBV12-3 or TRBV12-4 and TRBJ2-3; 7 bases fit TRBD1. The CDR3 has 13 amino acids. Losses at the gene ends were 6 bases for V and 3 bases for J; bases not matched to a gene: 3. The CDR3 DNA is TGTGCCAGCAGCACGGGACAGACAGATACGCAGTATTTT. Protein: CASSTGQTDTQYF.

This rearrangement joins TRBV7-2 to TRBJ2-7, with no clear D. The CDR3 is 12 amino acids. CDR1 SGHTA and CDR2 FQGNSA come from the germline V gene. Trimming left V 1 base short and J 9 bases short, with 10 bases between. CDR3 nucleotides: TGTGCCAGCAGCTTAGATCTTTTACTGCAGTACTTC. Its protein product is CASSLDLLLQYF.

This clonotype appeared a few times. V gene TRBV21-1 combines with J gene TRBJ1-3; the D segment call TRBD1 is taken from the table without a DNA check. TRBV21-1 is termed a pseudogene. The length of the CDR3 is 18 residues. For the CDR3, the DNA is TGTGCCAGCAGCAAGTCAGGGCGCCCTTTCTCGGATGGAAACACCATATATTTT. Translation: CASSKSGRPFSDGNTIYF.

This chain links TRBV7-2 with TRBJ2-1; 7 bases match TRBD1. Trimming took 1 base from V and 3 from J; bases not matched to a gene: 3. Germline CDR1 is SGHTA and CDR2 is FQGNSA. This CDR3 region has 15 residues. The CDR3 spells CASSLEQGFYNEQFF. The DNA of the CDR3 is TGTGCCAGCAGCTTAGAACAGGGGTTCTACAATGAGCAGTTCTTC.

The chain employs TRBV19 and TRBJ1-1; 7 bases map to TRBD1. Germline V gene data show CDR1 as LNHDA and CDR2 as SQIVND (reference sequence). There are 13 residues in the CDR3. The V gene end was trimmed by 9 bases and the J gene end by 3 bases; junction bases not matched to a gene: 7. Here the CDR3 reads CASSLTGHTEAFF. CDR3 nucleotide sequence: TGTGCCAGCTCCCTGACAGGGCACACTGAAGCTTTCTTT. The full variable domain, completed using reference TRBV19 and TRBJ1-1, is DGGITQSPKYLFRKEGQNVTLSCEQNLNHDAMYWYRQDPGQGLRLIYYSQIVNDFQKGDIAEGYSVSREKKESFPLTVTSAQKNPTAFYLCASSLTGHTEAFFGQGTRLTVV.

J is TRBJ2-5 and V is TRBV7-2, with 11 bases fitting TRBD2. Germline CDR1 SGHTA, CDR2 FQGNSA. CDR3 size: 15 residues. The ends lost 3 bases at V and 7 bases at J; junction bases unmatched: 7. CDR3 sequence: CASSFGTSGRGTQYF. CDR3 sequence (DNA): TGTGCCAGCAGCTTCGGGACTAGCGGCCGTGGGACCCAGTACTTC.

This chain joins TRBV28 and TRBJ1-2; no definite D call. CDR1 MDHEN and CDR2 SYDVKM come from the germline V gene. Trimming removed 3 bases at V and 3 bases at J, with 8 bases between. The CDR3 has 13 residues. CDR3 DNA: TGTGCCAGCAGTTTTCAATTGGACTATGGCTACACCTTC. This codes for CASSFQLDYGYTF.

This chain uses TRBV11-1 with TRBJ2-7; tentative D call: TRBD1 (5 bases). Trimming removed 5 bases at V and 7 bases at J, with 15 bases between. CDR3 size: 13 residues. Germline lookup yields CDR1 SGHAT and CDR2 FQDESV (reference sequence). The DNA of the CDR3 is TGTGCCAGCAGCCAAGGACAATCTCGGGAGCAGTACTTC. This codes for CASSQGQSREQYF.

This clonotype was detected a few times. This chain uses TRBV5-1 with TRBJ1-2, with D maybe TRBD1 (5 bases). The CDR3 runs 13 residues. In germline, CDR1 is SGHRS, CDR2 YFSETQ. Trimming removed 7 bases from V and 3 bases from J, with 13 bases in between. The CDR3 coding sequence is TGCGCCAGCGGGGCAGGAGGGGACTATGGCTACACCTTC. Its translation: CASGAGGDYGYTF.

The V gene is TRBV7-8, the J gene TRBJ2-2, with D possibly being TRBD1 (5 bases). Germline V gene sequence: CDR1 SGHVS, CDR2 FQNEAQ. The CDR3 covers 14 residues. Trimming removed 5 bases at V and 0 bases at J, with 7 bases between. The CDR3 region has the DNA TGTGCCAGCAGCGGACAATCGAACACCGGGGAGCTGTTTTTT. Translating gives CASSGQSNTGELFF. Combining the CDR3 with reference TRBV7-8 and TRBJ2-2 gives the whole variable domain GAGVSQSPRYKVAKRGQDVALRCDPISGHVSLFWYQQALGQGPEFLTYFQNEAQLDKSGLPSDRFFAERPEGSVSTLKIQRTQQEDSAVYLCASSGQSNTGELFFGEGSRLTVL.

This clonotype was picked up a small number of times. This rearrangement joins TRBV24-1 to TRBJ2-5, with 8 bases that match TRBD2. Trimming took 2 bases from V and 1 from J; bases not matched to a gene: 2. The germline gives CDR1 KGHDR, CDR2 SFDVKD. The CDR3 covers 15 residues. The CDR3 nucleotides are TGTGCCACCAGTGATTCCGGGAGGGGCCAAGAGACCCAGTACTTC. Protein product: CATSDSGRGQETQYF.

The chain joins TRBV20-1 to TRBJ1-4; D not resolved. Between the trimmed V and J ends, which lost 6 bases and 8 bases, there was a span of 19 bases. From germline, CDR1 is DFQATT and CDR2 SNEGSKA (reference sequence). The length of the CDR3 is 14 residues. The CDR3 sequence: CSAPLGVGGEKLFF. The CDR3 DNA reads TGCAGTGCACCCCTCGGGGTTGGAGGGGAAAAACTGTTTTTT.

This chain links TRBV6-5 with TRBJ2-1; D is possibly TRBD1 or TRBD2 (5 bases each). Germline V gene lookup returns CDR1 MNHEY and CDR2 SVGAGI. Trimming shortened V by 2 bases and J by 9 bases, and 11 bases separated the two germline ends. The CDR3 loop spans 13 amino acids. CDR3 region: CASSYRAGSEQFF. CDR3 sequence (DNA): TGTGCCAGCAGTTACCGGGCAGGGAGTGAGCAGTTCTTC.

The CDR3 loop reads CASSTSSYNEQFF. CDR3 DNA sequence: TGTGCCAGCTCAACGAGCTCCTACAATGAGCAGTTCTTC. The chain couples TRBV7-9 to TRBJ2-1, with D uncertain. Deletions cut 8 bases from V and 0 bases from J, with 8 bases between. This CDR3 has 13 residues. The V gene's germline CDR1 is SEHNR and CDR2 FQNEAQ (reference sequence).

This clonotype was detected only once. This chain links TRBV7-2 with TRBJ1-1, with 8 bases identical to TRBD1. CDR1 is SGHTA and CDR2 is FQGNSA in the germline V gene. The CDR3 loop spans 14 amino acids. V lost 2 bases, J lost 5 bases, and 4 bases stayed unmatched. CDR3 coding DNA: TGTGCCAGCAGCTTACCCAGGGGGCTGACTGAAGCTTTCTTT. This translates into CASSLPRGLTEAFF.

The chain joins TRBV2 to TRBJ2-3; 7 bases match TRBD2. The germline V gene encodes CDR1 SNHLY and CDR2 FYNNEI. J gave up 3 bases and V 6 bases, and 9 bases lay outside the gene matches. The CDR3 totals 15 residues. The CDR3: CASSERREITDTQYF. As DNA, the CDR3 is TGTGCCAGCAGCGAAAGGCGGGAGATAACAGATACGCAGTATTTT.

V and J are TRBV5-1 and TRBJ2-3; a possible D gene is TRBD2 (5 bases). The CDR3 runs 14 residues. Germline CDR1 SGHRS, CDR2 YFSETQ. The V end was cut by 2 bases, the J end by 2 bases, with 9 bases between. CDR3 nucleotide sequence: TGCGCCAGCAGCTTCGGGGAGTACACAGATACGCAGTATTTT. Residues: CASSFGEYTDTQYF.